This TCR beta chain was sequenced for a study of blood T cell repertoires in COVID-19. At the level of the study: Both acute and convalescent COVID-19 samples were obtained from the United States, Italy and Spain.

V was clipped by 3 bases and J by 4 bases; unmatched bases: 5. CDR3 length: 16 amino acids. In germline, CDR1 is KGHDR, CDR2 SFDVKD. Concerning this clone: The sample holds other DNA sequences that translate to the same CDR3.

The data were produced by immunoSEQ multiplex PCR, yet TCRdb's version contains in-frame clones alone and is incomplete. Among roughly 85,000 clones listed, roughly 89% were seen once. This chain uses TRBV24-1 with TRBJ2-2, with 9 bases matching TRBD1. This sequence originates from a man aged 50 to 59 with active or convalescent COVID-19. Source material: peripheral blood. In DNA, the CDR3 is TGTGCCACCAGTGATCCTGGGACAGGGACCACCGGGGAGCTGTTTTTT. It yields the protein CATSDPGTGTTGELFF.